This entry lists 9 T cell receptor beta chains sequenced from one sample in a study of blood T cell repertoires in COVID-19. Profiled with immunoSEQ multiplex PCR; TCRdb holds only in-frame clones, not every one. The sample consists of 140,000 to 150,000 clones, over 75% of them appearing once. The material sequenced was peripheral blood. Source of these receptors: a human donor in a cohort sampled during active COVID-19.

The V and J genes are TRBV7-9 and TRBJ1-6; D remains unclear. This CDR3 spans 13 amino acids. V was clipped by 5 bases and J by 3 bases, with 5 bases between them. In germline, CDR1 is SEHNR, CDR2 FQNEAQ (reference sequence). This CDR3 reads CASSVNYNSPLHF. Here the CDR3 DNA reads TGTGCCAGCAGCGTCAACTATAATTCACCCCTCCACTTT.

The V gene is TRBV7-2, the J gene TRBJ2-2; TRBD2 is a possible D gene (5 bases). The CDR3 has 12 residues. The ends were cut back, 5 bases at V and 5 bases at J, with 6 bases in the middle. The germline V gene has CDR1 SGHTA and CDR2 FQGNSA. CDR3 amino acids: CASSRDTGELFF. The CDR3 nucleotides read TGTGCCAGCAGCCGGGATACCGGGGAGCTGTTTTTT.

The genes are TRBV20-1 and TRBJ2-7, with unresolved D. V was cut by 3 bases and J by 0 bases, with 15 bases left in between. CDR1 is DFQATT and CDR2 is SNEGSKA in the germline V gene (reference sequence). The CDR3 has 15 residues. This CDR3 is CSASVPRESSYEQYF. The CDR3 DNA follows: TGCAGTGCTAGTGTTCCGAGAGAGAGCTCCTACGAGCAGTACTTC.

This clone was detected a few times. The V and J genes are TRBV4-2 and TRBJ1-2; possibly TRBD1 for D (6 bases). The CDR3 contains 14 residues. Looked up from germline, CDR1 is LGHNA and CDR2 is YNFKEQ. V lost 7 bases, J lost 2 bases, and 14 bases lay in between. In DNA form, the CDR3 reads TGTGCCAGCACAGCGGACAGTAGGAACTATGGCTACACCTTC. Its protein product is CASTADSRNYGYTF.

The V gene is TRBV11-1, the J gene TRBJ2-1; D is perhaps TRBD1 (6 bases). V dropped 4 bases and J dropped 8 bases, with 18 bases sitting between them. The CDR3 has 15 residues. Germline-derived CDR1 and CDR2 are SGHAT and FQDESV (reference sequence). CDR3 amino acids: CASSSPGAKVDEQFF. DNA for the CDR3: TGTGCCAGCAGCTCCCCAGGGGCTAAGGTCGATGAGCAGTTCTTC.

This sequence joins TRBV13 and TRBJ2-3; 7 bases agree with TRBD2. The CDR3 is 16 amino acids. Germline V CDR1 and CDR2: PRHDT, FYEKMQ (reference sequence). V was clipped by 6 bases and J by 6 bases; unmatched bases: 15. CDR3 nucleotides: TGTGCCAGCAGTCCCCCGGTGAAGGGGAGGGTGGATACGCAGTATTTT. Translating gives CASSPPVKGRVDTQYF. Drawing the rest from reference TRBV13 and TRBJ2-3, the complete variable domain is AAGVIQSPRHLIKEKRETATLKCYPIPRHDTVYWYQQGPGQDPQFLISFYEKMQSDKGSIPDRFSAQQFSDYHSELNMSSLELGDSALYFCASSPPVKGRVDTQYFGPGTRLTVL.

The CDR3 DNA reads TGCGCCAGCGGGCGGGGCGTCGGTCAGCCCCAGCATTTT. It is translated as CASGRGVGQPQHF. The gene calls are TRBV4-3 and TRBJ1-5, with D perhaps TRBD1 (5 bases). Germline V gives CDR1 LGHNA, CDR2 YSLEER. The CDR3 has 13 amino acids. V lost 8 bases and J 6 bases, leaving 14 bases between the germline ends.

This chain joins TRBV7-9 and TRBJ1-6, with D unresolved. CDR3 length: 15 residues. The germline CDR1 and CDR2 sequences are SEHNR and FQNEAQ (reference sequence). Trimming took off 5 bases at V and 7 bases at J, with 15 bases between the two ends. DNA for the CDR3: TGTGCCAGCAGCCCGTCCGAGGGCTCGAATTCACCCCTCCACTTT. It is translated as CASSPSEGSNSPLHF.

For this clone: A junction end diverges from the germline sequence, so it may reflect a read error. This sequence joins TRBV3-1 (or the pseudogene TRBV3-2) and TRBJ1-1; TRBD1 is a possible D gene (6 bases). The CDR3 runs 11 residues. Looked up from germline, CDR1 is LGHDT and CDR2 is YNNKEL (reference sequence). CDR3 in DNA: TGTGCCAGCAGCCAGGGGGCTGAGGCTTTCTTT. It is translated as CASSQGAEAFF.